Shown below are 16 T cell receptor beta chains from a single sample sequenced in a study of T cells in localized non-small cell lung cancer (dated by TCRdb to 2019 to 2021). Libraries came from the immunoSEQ multiplex PCR assay. Entries here come from immuneACCESS through TCRdb and include only in-frame sequences with V and J called. Some clones fail to appear in such tables; in the studies checked, an unresolved V gene covers under half of the shortfall, and the cause of the remainder is unknown. A total of just over 3,000 clones appear in this sample, around 23% of them only once. The top ten hold about a quarter of the sample. The specimen comprised lung tumor tissue, sampled before any cancer treatment. Receptors originate from a woman aged 40 to 75 with stage I lung adenocarcinoma.

This chain links TRBV28 with TRBJ2-3, with TRBD1 matching over 7 bases. This CDR3 is 16 amino acids long. Looked up from germline, CDR1 is MDHEN and CDR2 is SYDVKM. Trimming took 6 bases from V and 1 from J; bases not matched to a gene: 10. In DNA form, the CDR3 reads TGTGCCAGCAGAAAGGTTACCGGGACAGGCACAGATACGCAGTATTTT. Translating it yields CASRKVTGTGTDTQYF.

By sample fraction, this clone is medium-sized (0.01 to 0.1%). The chain links TRBV6-8 to TRBJ1-2; 8 bases match TRBD1. The germline V gene has CDR1 MNHGY and CDR2 SAAAGT. The CDR3 extends over 14 amino acids. V shed 7 bases, J shed 4 bases, and the junction held 8 bases outside the gene matches. CDR3 sequence (DNA): TGTGCCAGCAATCCAGACAGGGGTAGCTATGGCTACACCTTC. Encoded protein: CASNPDRGSYGYTF.

The chain has TRBV18 and TRBJ1-4; D perhaps matches TRBD1 (5 bases). V was pared by 1 base and J by 0 bases, with 24 bases between. This CDR3 is 21 amino acids long. Germline CDR1 KGHSH, CDR2 LQKENI. The CDR3 region is CASSPLTLGLAEVATNEKLFF. CDR3 bases: TGTGCCAGCTCACCACTGACGCTGGGACTTGCCGAAGTGGCAACTAATGAAAAACTGTTTTTT.

This clone was seen a few times. This sequence joins TRBV9 and TRBJ2-7; tentative D call: TRBD2 (5 bases). The V and J ends lost 0 bases and 6 bases respectively, with 19 bases between them. Germline V gene lookup returns CDR1 SGDLS and CDR2 YYNGEE. This CDR3 has 16 residues. The CDR3 is CASSVEGRTPGREQYF. The CDR3, as DNA: TGTGCCAGCAGCGTAGAGGGAAGGACTCCCGGGCGCGAGCAGTACTTC.

The V call is TRBV11-3, the J call TRBJ1-2; the D gene is possibly TRBD1 (5 bases). This CDR3 region has 15 residues. Germline CDR1 reads SGHNT; CDR2 reads YENEEA. Deletions cut 2 bases from V and 3 bases from J, with 13 bases between. In DNA, the CDR3 is TGTGCCAGCAGCTTAAGCTCAGGGCTTCACTATGGCTACACCTTC. It codes for CASSLSSGLHYGYTF.

This sequence joins TRBV7-1 and TRBJ1-3; perhaps TRBD1 as D (6 bases). TRBV7-1 counts as an open reading frame of uncertain function. This CDR3 region has 13 residues. Trimming took 4 bases from V and 9 from J, leaving 13 bases between them. The CDR3 region has the DNA TGTGCCAGCAGCTTAGATCTGGGGGCCACCATATATTTT. Translating it yields CASSLDLGATIYF.

This clone has more than one count but fewer than ten. Within the sample, other DNA sequences also encode this same CDR3. The V gene is TRBV11-3, the J gene TRBJ1-1, with 7 nucleotides matching TRBD1. Germline loops: CDR1 SGHNT, CDR2 YENEEA. The V and J ends lost 5 bases and 1 base, in that order; junction bases with no gene match: 7. There are 15 residues in the CDR3. The CDR3 sequence: CASSLLTGSNTEAFF. The CDR3 region has the DNA TGTGCCAGCAGCCTCCTGACAGGGTCGAACACTGAAGCTTTCTTT.

A few counts support this clone. J is TRBJ1-1 and V is TRBV6-8, with TRBD1 as a possible D gene (6 bases). V lost 2 bases and J lost 1, with 14 bases in between. This CDR3 has 16 residues. Per germline, CDR1 MNHGY and CDR2 SAAAGT. The CDR3 sequence is CASSYPPGQANTEAFF. For the CDR3, the DNA is TGTGCCAGCAGTTACCCACCGGGACAAGCGAACACTGAAGCTTTCTTT.

This clone was seen only a few times. V usage is TRBV9 and J usage is TRBJ1-4, with no clear D. CDR1 and CDR2 (germline): SGDLS, YYNGEE. CDR3 length equals 14 residues. Deletions cut 5 bases from V and 5 bases from J, with 13 bases between. This CDR3 reads CASRLGVGNEKLFF. DNA of the CDR3: TGTGCCAGCAGGCTCGGTGTGGGCAATGAAAAACTGTTTTTT.

This clone has just one count. V is TRBV19 and J is TRBJ1-1, with D unclear. The CDR3 is made up of 18 amino acids. With 4 bases removed from V and 3 bases from J, the gap between germline ends came to 24 bases. Germline V gives CDR1 LNHDA, CDR2 SQIVND (reference sequence). The CDR3 DNA follows: TGTGCCAGTAGTAGCCCCCTCAGGTATCAAAGAAGGGACACTGAAGCTTTCTTT. As protein: CASSSPLRYQRRDTEAFF. Variable domain in full (rest from reference TRBV19 and TRBJ1-1): DGGITQSPKYLFRKEGQNVTLSCEQNLNHDAMYWYRQDPGQGLRLIYYSQIVNDFQKGDIAEGYSVSREKKESFPLTVTSAQKNPTAFYLCASSSPLRYQRRDTEAFFGQGTRLTVV.

This clone occurred a few times. The V gene is TRBV9, the J gene TRBJ1-4, with TRBD1 as a possible D gene (5 bases). The CDR3 is 16 residues long. The germline V gene has CDR1 SGDLS and CDR2 YYNGEE. The V end was cut by 4 bases, the J end by 5 bases, with 18 bases between. The CDR3 region is CASSSLGARANEKLFF. Written as DNA, the CDR3 is TGTGCCAGCAGCTCCTTAGGCGCCAGGGCGAATGAAAAACTGTTTTTT.

V is TRBV27 and J is TRBJ1-2, with D tentatively TRBD1 (6 bases). Germline V gene data show CDR1 as MNHEY and CDR2 as SMNVEV (reference sequence). This CDR3 comprises 14 residues. The V end lost 7 bases, the J end lost 4 bases, and 16 bases lay between the germline ends. CDR3 nucleotide sequence: TGTGCCAGCAAACACCAAGGGGGACGCTATGGCTACACCTTC. Protein sequence: CASKHQGGRYGYTF.

This clone was detected a few times. The genes are TRBV6-8 and TRBJ2-3; 14 bases map to TRBD2. The CDR3 is 14 residues long. Germline V lookup: CDR1 MNHGY, CDR2 SAAAGT. V lost 6 bases to trimming and J lost 9 bases; unmatched junction nucleotides: 5. CDR3 region: CASRGTSGGSTQYF. In nucleotides, the CDR3 is TGTGCCAGCAGGGGGACTAGCGGGGGCAGCACGCAGTATTTT.

The chain is built from TRBV29-1 and TRBJ2-3, with D perhaps matching TRBD2 (5 bases). The V gene's germline CDR1 is SQVTM and CDR2 ANQGSEA. The V and J ends lost 5 bases and 2 bases respectively, with 8 bases between them. There are 12 residues in the CDR3. The CDR3 sequence is CSVCDYTDTQYF. The CDR3 nucleotides are TGCAGCGTTTGTGACTACACAGATACGCAGTATTTT.

The V and J genes are TRBV14 and TRBJ2-7; tentative D call: TRBD1 (5 bases). This CDR3 comprises 14 residues. V was pared by 2 bases and J by 1 base, with 9 bases between. Germline V gives CDR1 SGHDN, CDR2 FVKESK. DNA of the CDR3: TGTGCCAGCAGCCAATTAGGGGATTCCTACGAGCAGTACTTC. Encoded protein: CASSQLGDSYEQYF.

The chain employs TRBV19 and TRBJ2-1; 9 bases agree with TRBD1. V was pared by 4 bases and J by 10 bases, with 8 bases of the junction left unmatched. Germline lookup yields CDR1 LNHDA and CDR2 SQIVND (reference sequence). CDR3 length equals 14 residues. The CDR3 sequence is CASSTGQGWYEQFF. Here the CDR3 DNA reads TGTGCCAGTAGTACCGGACAGGGGTGGTACGAGCAGTTCTTC.